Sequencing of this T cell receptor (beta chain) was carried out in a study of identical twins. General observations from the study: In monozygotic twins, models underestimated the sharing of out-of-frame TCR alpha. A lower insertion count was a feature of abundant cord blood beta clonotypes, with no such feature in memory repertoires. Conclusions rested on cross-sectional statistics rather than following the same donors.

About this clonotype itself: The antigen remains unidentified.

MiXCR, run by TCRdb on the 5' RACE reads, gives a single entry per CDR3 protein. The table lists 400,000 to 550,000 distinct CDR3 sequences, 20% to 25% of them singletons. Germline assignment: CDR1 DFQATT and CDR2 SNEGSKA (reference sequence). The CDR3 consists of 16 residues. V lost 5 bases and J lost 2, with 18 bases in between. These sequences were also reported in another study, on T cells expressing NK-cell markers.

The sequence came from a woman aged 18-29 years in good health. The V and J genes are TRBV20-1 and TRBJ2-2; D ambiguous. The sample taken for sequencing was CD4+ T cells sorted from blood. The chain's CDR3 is CSAHRLTPYNTGELFF. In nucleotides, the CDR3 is TGCAGTGCTCACCGACTTACCCCCTATAACACCGGGGAGCTGTTTTTT.